This T cell receptor beta chain was sequenced for a study of blood T cell repertoires in COVID-19. Seattle participants joined during active infection and were tracked over time. Original processing notes: Amplifying reference gene primers gave estimates of nucleated cell counts. The table came from immunoSEQ multiplex PCR; TCRdb's copy has only in-frame clones and leaves some out. The DNA was the basis for D and trimming; V, J and clone size are from that table. Among roughly 29,000 clones listed, approximately 83% were seen once. CDR3 length: 13 residues. The germline V gene has CDR1 ENHRY and CDR2 SYGVKD. The V and J ends lost 10 bases and 3 bases respectively, with 15 bases between them.

The source is a woman older than 75 with COVID-19, enrolled during active disease. Sample: peripheral blood. The chain recombines TRBV10-3 with TRBJ1-2; TRBD1 is a possible D gene (5 bases). The DNA of the CDR3 is TGTGCCACCAGCCAACAGGCCGACTATGGCTACACCTTC. Translated, it gives CATSQQADYGYTF.